This TCR beta chain is from a study of T cells in Graves' hyperthyroidism and ophthalmopathy. To note about this clonotype: What it recognizes is unknown.

Authors of the study amplified TCR beta CDR3 regions from RNA transcripts. The HTBI set primed first-round TCR CDR3 RT-PCR. TCRdb re-called the multiplex PCR reads with MiXCR, one entry per CDR3 protein. The sample includes around 600,000 distinct CDR3 sequences, about 14% of them seen just once. Study-level points and caveats: Ophthalmopathy got predicted by the model a median roughly 6.1 months before its onset.

Per germline, CDR1 MNHEY and CDR2 SVGAGI. Trimming cost V 2 bases and J 0 bases, with 14 bases left between them. The CDR3 is 17 amino acids. Sequenced input: blood. The gene calls are TRBV6-5 and TRBJ2-4, with D possibly called TRBD1 or TRBD2 (5 bases each). This clonotype was obtained from a woman aged 50 to 60 with Graves' ophthalmopathy. The CDR3 sequence: CASSYTPGGGAKNIQYF. CDR3 coding DNA: TGTGCCAGCAGTTACACTCCGGGTGGGGGAGCCAAAAACATTCAGTACTTC.